The clone carrying this TCR beta chain was counted a few times. A much larger clone lies one base from this, so it may be a read error. V was trimmed by 6 bases and J by 12 bases, leaving 17 bases between them. The CDR3 length is 12 residues. TCRdb itself ran the 5' RACE reads through MiXCR, one entry per CDR3 protein. The repertoire consists of over 100,000 distinct CDR3 sequences, with around 10% occurring once and the leading ten covering roughly 4%. This sample is part of a study of CD8 T cells in ankylosing spondylitis. Sequencing was carried out using blood, either unsorted or a sorted T cell fraction (not recorded which). The receptor was isolated from a female donor with ankylosing spondylitis or in good health (not recorded which). The V call is TRBV12-3 or TRBV12-4, the J call TRBJ1-2; TRBD1 is a possible D gene (5 bases). The CDR3 region is CASRGANLGDTF. The DNA of the CDR3 is TGTGCCAGCAGAGGGGCGAATTTGGGCGACACCTTC.